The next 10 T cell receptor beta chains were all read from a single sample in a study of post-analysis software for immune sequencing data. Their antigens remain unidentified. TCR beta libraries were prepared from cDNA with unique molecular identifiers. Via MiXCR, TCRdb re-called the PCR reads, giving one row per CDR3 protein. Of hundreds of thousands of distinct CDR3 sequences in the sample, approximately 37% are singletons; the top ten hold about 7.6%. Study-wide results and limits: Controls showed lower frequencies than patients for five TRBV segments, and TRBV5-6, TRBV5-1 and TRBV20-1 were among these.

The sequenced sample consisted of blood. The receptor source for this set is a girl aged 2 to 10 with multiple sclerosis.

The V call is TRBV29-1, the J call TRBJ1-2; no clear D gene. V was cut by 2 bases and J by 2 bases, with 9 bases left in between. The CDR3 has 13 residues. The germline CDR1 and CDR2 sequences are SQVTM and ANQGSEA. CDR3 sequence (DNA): TGCAGCGTTGAATTGGGAAACAACTATGGCTACACCTTC. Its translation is CSVELGNNYGYTF. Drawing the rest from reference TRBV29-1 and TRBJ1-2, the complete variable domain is SAVISQKPSRDICQRGTSLTIQCQVDSQVTMMFWYRQQPGQSLTLIATANQGSEATYESGFVIDKFPISRPNLTFSTLTVSNMSPEDSSIYLCSVELGNNYGYTFGSGTRLTVV.

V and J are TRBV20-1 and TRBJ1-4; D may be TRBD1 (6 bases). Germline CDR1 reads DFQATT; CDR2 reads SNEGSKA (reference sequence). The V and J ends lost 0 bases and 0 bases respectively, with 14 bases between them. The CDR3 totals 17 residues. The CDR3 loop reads CSARDSQGFSTNEKLFF. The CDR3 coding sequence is TGCAGTGCTAGAGATAGTCAGGGGTTTTCAACTAATGAAAAACTGTTTTTT.

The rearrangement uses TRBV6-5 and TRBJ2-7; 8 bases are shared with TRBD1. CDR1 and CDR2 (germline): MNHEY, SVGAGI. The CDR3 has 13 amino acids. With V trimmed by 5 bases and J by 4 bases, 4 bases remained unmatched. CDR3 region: CASSTDRAYEQYF. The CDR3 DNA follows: TGTGCCAGCAGTACGGACAGGGCATACGAGCAGTACTTC.

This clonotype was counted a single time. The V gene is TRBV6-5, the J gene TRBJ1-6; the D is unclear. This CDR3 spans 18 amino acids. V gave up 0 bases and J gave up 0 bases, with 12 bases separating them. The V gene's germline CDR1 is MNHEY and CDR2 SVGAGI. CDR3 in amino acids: CASSYSINSLSYNSPLHF. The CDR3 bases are TGTGCCAGCAGTTACTCGATAAACTCCCTCTCCTATAATTCACCCCTCCACTTT.

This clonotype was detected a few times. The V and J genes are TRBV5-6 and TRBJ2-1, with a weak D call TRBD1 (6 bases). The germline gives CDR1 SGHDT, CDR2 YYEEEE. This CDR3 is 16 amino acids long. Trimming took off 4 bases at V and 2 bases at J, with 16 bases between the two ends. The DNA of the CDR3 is TGTGCCAGCAGCCCCCTCCAGGGGAGAGCCTACAATGAGCAGTTCTTC. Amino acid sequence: CASSPLQGRAYNEQFF.

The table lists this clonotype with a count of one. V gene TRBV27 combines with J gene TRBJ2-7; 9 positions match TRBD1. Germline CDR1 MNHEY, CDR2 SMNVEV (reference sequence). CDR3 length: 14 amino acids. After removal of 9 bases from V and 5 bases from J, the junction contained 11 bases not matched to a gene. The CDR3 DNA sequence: TGTGCCAGTAGGGGACAGGGTACTACGGACGAGCAGTACTTC. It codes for CASRGQGTTDEQYF.

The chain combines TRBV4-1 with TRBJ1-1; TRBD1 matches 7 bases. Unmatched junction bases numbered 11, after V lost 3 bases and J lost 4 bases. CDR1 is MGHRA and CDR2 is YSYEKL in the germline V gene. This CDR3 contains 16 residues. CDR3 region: CASSHPMGQPSTEAFF. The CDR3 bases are TGCGCCAGCAGCCACCCGATGGGACAGCCGAGCACTGAAGCTTTCTTT.

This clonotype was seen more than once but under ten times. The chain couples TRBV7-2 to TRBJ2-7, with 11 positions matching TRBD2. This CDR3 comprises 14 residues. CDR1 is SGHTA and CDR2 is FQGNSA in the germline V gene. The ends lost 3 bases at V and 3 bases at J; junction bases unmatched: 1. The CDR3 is CASSFGTSGYEQYF. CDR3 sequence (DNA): TGTGCCAGCAGCTTCGGGACTAGCGGCTACGAGCAGTACTTC. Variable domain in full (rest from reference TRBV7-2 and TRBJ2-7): GAGVSQSPSNKVTEKGKDVELRCDPISGHTALYWYRQSLGQGLEFLIYFQGNSAPDKSGLPSDRFSAERTGGSVSTLTIQRTQQEDSAVYLCASSFGTSGYEQYFGPGTRLTVT.

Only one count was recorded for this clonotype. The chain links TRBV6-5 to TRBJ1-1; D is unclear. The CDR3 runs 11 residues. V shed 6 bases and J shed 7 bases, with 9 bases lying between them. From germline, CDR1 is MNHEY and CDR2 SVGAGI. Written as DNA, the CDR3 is TGTGCCAGCAGAGGGTCGGGTGAAGCTTTCTTT. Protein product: CASRGSGEAFF.

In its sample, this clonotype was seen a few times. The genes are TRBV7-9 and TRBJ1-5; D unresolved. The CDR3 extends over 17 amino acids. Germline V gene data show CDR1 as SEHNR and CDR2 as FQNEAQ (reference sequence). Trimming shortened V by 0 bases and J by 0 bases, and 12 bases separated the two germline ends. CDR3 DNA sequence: TGTGCCAGCAGCTTAGCCTCCGGATTTTATAGCAATCAGCCCCAGCATTTT. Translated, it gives CASSLASGFYSNQPQHF. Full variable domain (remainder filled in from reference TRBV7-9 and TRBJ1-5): DTGVSQNPRHKITKRGQNVTFRCDPISEHNRLYWYRQTLGQGPEFLTYFQNEAQLEKSRLLSDRFSAERPKGSFSTLEIQRTEQGDSAMYLCASSLASGFYSNQPQHFGDGTRLSIL.